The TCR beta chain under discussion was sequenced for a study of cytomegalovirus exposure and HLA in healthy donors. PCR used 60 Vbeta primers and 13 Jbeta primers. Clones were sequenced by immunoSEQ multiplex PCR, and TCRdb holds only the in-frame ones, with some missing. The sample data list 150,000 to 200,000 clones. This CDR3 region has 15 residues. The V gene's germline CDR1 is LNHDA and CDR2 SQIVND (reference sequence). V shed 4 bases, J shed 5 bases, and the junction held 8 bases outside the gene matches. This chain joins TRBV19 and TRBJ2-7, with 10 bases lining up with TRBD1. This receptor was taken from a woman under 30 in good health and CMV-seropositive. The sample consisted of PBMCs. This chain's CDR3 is CASSRGGTGVHEQYF. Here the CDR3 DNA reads TGTGCCAGTAGTAGGGGGGGGACAGGGGTCCACGAGCAGTACTTC.